This T cell receptor beta chain was sequenced during a study of T-cell memory formation after mild COVID-19. Study outcomes and limitations: SARS-CoV-2 specificity of second-wave clones peaking day 37 was unconfirmed.

Between the trimmed V and J ends, which lost 0 bases and 4 bases, there was a span of 9 bases. Per germline, CDR1 MNHEY and CDR2 SVGAGI. The CDR3 runs to 14 residues. Worth noting for this clonotype: As yet, its antigen is unknown.

Each CDR3 protein is one row after TCRdb ran MiXCR on the 5' RACE reads. The sample has approximately 290,000 distinct CDR3 sequences; 15% to 20% are singletons. The clonotype originates from a man between 18 and 35 years old who had mild COVID-19 (a few samples of this study predate the infection). Cell type and time point are not known. The sequencing input was PBMCs or a T cell subset sorted from them (not recorded which). This chain links TRBV6-5 with TRBJ1-2; perhaps TRBD1 as D (5 bases). Here the CDR3 DNA reads TGTGCCAGCAGTTACTCGAGCCAGGGCTATGGCTACACCTTC. Amino acids: CASSYSSQGYGYTF.